This TCR beta chain originates from a study of T cell responses to AZD1222 COVID-19 vaccine. The CDR3 contains 18 residues. Germline CDR1 and CDR2: SGHVS and FQNEAQ. Trimming cost V 1 base and J 0 bases; bases outside gene matches: 4. This clone has a single count. Assay: immunoSEQ multiplex PCR; the TCRdb copy retains only in-frame clones and omits some. The sample has 140,000 to 150,000 clones, 70% to 90% seen once. The input for sequencing was peripheral blood, taken on day 0 of AZD1222 vaccination. J is TRBJ1-6 and V is TRBV7-8; 9 nucleotides match TRBD1. The origin of this receptor is an adult in good health. CDR3 nucleotide sequence: TGTGCCAGCAGCTTAGATGGGACAGGGAGCTCCTATAATTCACCCCTCCACTTT. Amino acids: CASSLDGTGSSYNSPLHF. Full variable domain (missing parts from reference TRBV7-8 and TRBJ1-6): GAGVSQSPRYKVAKRGQDVALRCDPISGHVSLFWYQQALGQGPEFLTYFQNEAQLDKSGLPSDRFFAERPEGSVSTLKIQRTQQEDSAVYLCASSLDGTGSSYNSPLHFGNGTRLTVT.